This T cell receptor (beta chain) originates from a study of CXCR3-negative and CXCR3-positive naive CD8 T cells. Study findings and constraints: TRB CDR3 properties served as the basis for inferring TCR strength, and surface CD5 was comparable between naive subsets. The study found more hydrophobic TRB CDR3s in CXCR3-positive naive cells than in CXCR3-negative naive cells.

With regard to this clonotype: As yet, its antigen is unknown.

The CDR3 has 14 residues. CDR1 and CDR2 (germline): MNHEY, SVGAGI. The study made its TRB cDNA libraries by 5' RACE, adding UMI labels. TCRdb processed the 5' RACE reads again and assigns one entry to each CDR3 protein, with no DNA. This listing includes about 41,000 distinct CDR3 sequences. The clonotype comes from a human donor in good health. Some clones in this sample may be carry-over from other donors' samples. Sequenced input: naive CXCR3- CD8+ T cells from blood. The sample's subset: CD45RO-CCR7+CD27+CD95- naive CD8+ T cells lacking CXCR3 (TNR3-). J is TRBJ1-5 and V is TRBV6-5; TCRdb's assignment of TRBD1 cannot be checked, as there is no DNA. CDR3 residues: CASSYLQGRQPQHF.